Below are 18 T cell receptor beta chains sequenced from a single sample in a study of T cell changes during pregnancy in multiple sclerosis. Repertoires were generated with immunoSEQ multiplex PCR, while TCRdb's copy carries only in-frame clones and drops some. The sample lists 50,000 to 60,000 clones; nearly 95% were seen once. The sample in question was CD4+ T cells from peripheral blood mononuclear cells, obtained in the second trimester of pregnancy. These receptors all come from a female donor with multiple sclerosis, enrolled in a pregnancy study.

The chain links TRBV11-3 to TRBJ2-5; tentative D call: TRBD1 (5 bases). The CDR3 runs to 13 residues. Germline V gives CDR1 SGHNT, CDR2 YENEEA. The V and J ends lost 5 bases and 3 bases respectively, with 10 bases between them. The CDR3: CASSPGPKETQYF. CDR3 nucleotides: TGTGCCAGCAGCCCAGGGCCAAAAGAGACCCAGTACTTC.

The genes are TRBV7-9 and TRBJ1-4, with D possibly matching TRBD1 (6 bases). The CDR3 spans 16 residues. Germline lookup yields CDR1 SEHNR and CDR2 FQNEAQ (reference sequence). The ends were cut back, 0 bases at V and 4 bases at J, with 12 bases in the middle. Here the CDR3 DNA reads TGTGCCAGCAGCTTAGCGCTAACAGGGAGTAATGAAAAACTGTTTTTT. This translates into CASSLALTGSNEKLFF.

The CDR3 region is CASSLPGVDYGYTF. The CDR3 bases are TGTGCCAGTAGCCTTCCAGGGGTAGACTATGGCTACACCTTC. V usage is TRBV19 and J usage is TRBJ1-2; a possible D gene is TRBD1 (6 bases). V was clipped by 6 bases and J by 3 bases, with 14 bases between them. CDR1 is LNHDA and CDR2 is SQIVND in the germline V gene (reference sequence). This CDR3 region has 14 residues.

The V call is TRBV25-1, the J call TRBJ2-7; TRBD1 matches at 7 bases. This CDR3 is built from 15 residues. V lost 2 bases to trimming and J lost 2 bases; unmatched junction nucleotides: 6. Germline-derived CDR1 and CDR2 are MGHDK and SYGVNS. The CDR3 DNA follows: TGTGCCAGCAGTGAAACAGGGGTGCTTACCTACGAGCAGTACTTC. Protein product: CASSETGVLTYEQYF.

This rearrangement joins TRBV19 to TRBJ1-5, with TRBD1 identical over 7 bases. Germline lookup yields CDR1 LNHDA and CDR2 SQIVND (reference sequence). CDR3 length: 15 residues. The V gene end was trimmed by 7 bases and the J gene end by 2 bases; junction bases not matched to a gene: 8. CDR3 loop: CASIERGLGNQPQHF. CDR3 nucleotides: TGTGCCAGTATTGAGAGGGGGCTAGGCAATCAGCCCCAGCATTTT.

The genes are TRBV9 and TRBJ1-1; D gene ambiguous. Trimming removed 0 bases at V and 3 bases at J, with 9 bases between. Per germline, CDR1 SGDLS and CDR2 YYNGEE. The CDR3 spans 14 residues. DNA of the CDR3: TGTGCCAGCAGCGTAGAAGTAGAAGACACTGAAGCTTTCTTT. It is translated as CASSVEVEDTEAFF.

This chain uses TRBV30 with TRBJ2-5; D ambiguous. CDR3 size: 11 residues. Per germline, CDR1 GTSNPN and CDR2 SVGIG (reference sequence). V was pared by 3 bases and J by 2 bases, with 4 bases between. The CDR3 bases are TGTGCCTGGAGACAACAAGAGACCCAGTACTTC. Protein product: CAWRQQETQYF.

The chain carries TRBV9 and TRBJ2-3; D gene uncertain. The germline V gene has CDR1 SGDLS and CDR2 YYNGEE. V was clipped by 0 bases and J by 9 bases, with 8 bases between them. The CDR3 length is 12 residues. The CDR3 loop is CASSVGSQTQYF. The CDR3 coding sequence is TGTGCCAGCAGCGTAGGTTCCCAAACGCAGTATTTT.

A word on this clone: Compared with germline, one end of the junction differs, possibly owing to a read error. The rearrangement links TRBV7-7 to TRBJ2-1, with 7 nucleotides matching TRBD2. Per the germline V gene, CDR1 is SSHAT and CDR2 is FNYEAQ (reference sequence). The CDR3 loop spans 14 amino acids. The DNA for the CDR3 is TGTGCTAGCAGCCCGAGGACTAGGGGCAATGAGCAGTTCTTC. Amino acids: CASSPRTRGNEQFF.

The rearrangement joins TRBV2 to TRBJ2-2, with 7 bases fitting TRBD2. CDR1 is SNHLY and CDR2 is FYNNEI in the germline V gene. V shed 5 bases and J 0 bases; nucleotides not matched to a gene: 3. The CDR3 consists of 15 residues. The CDR3 nucleotides read TGTGCCAGCAGTAAAGGGACTACGAACACCGGGGAGCTGTTTTTT. Its protein is CASSKGTTNTGELFF. Together with reference TRBV2 and TRBJ2-2, the CDR3 gives the full variable domain: EPEVTQTPSHQVTQMGQEVILRCVPISNHLYFYWYRQILGQKVEFLVSFYNNEISEKSEIFDDQFSVERPDGSNFTLKIRSTKLEDSAMYFCASSKGTTNTGELFFGEGSRLTVL.

The chain carries TRBV11-2 and TRBJ1-6; 7 nucleotides agree with TRBD1. Germline CDR1 is SGHAT and CDR2 is FQNNGV. The junction had 8 bases not matched to a gene; V was cut back by 3 bases and J by 12 bases. CDR3 length: 14 residues. The CDR3 loop reads CASSFRQGGEPLHF. DNA of the CDR3: TGTGCCAGCAGCTTCCGACAGGGTGGGGAACCCCTCCACTTT.

The V gene is TRBV6-5, the J gene TRBJ1-1; 7 bases line up with TRBD1. The CDR3 totals 15 residues. Germline V lookup: CDR1 MNHEY, CDR2 SVGAGI. J was trimmed by 6 bases and V by 2 bases; bases with no gene match: 9. CDR3 protein: CASSYERQGTPEAFF. For the CDR3, the DNA is TGTGCCAGCAGTTACGAACGACAGGGAACCCCTGAAGCTTTCTTT.

The rearrangement uses TRBV2 and TRBJ1-1; D is unresolved. The CDR3 runs 15 residues. Germline CDR1 is SNHLY and CDR2 is FYNNEI. V lost 8 bases and J 0 bases, leaving 16 bases between the germline ends. This CDR3 is CASDMAQAMNTEAFF. DNA of the CDR3: TGTGCCAGCGACATGGCCCAAGCCATGAACACTGAAGCTTTCTTT.

This clone showed up just once. This chain links TRBV14 with TRBJ2-7; 7 nucleotides agree with TRBD2. With V trimmed by 4 bases and J by 6 bases, 6 bases remained unmatched. The CDR3 runs to 13 residues. From germline, CDR1 is SGHDN and CDR2 FVKESK. CDR3 protein: CASSRTSLFEQYF. CDR3 bases: TGTGCCAGCAGCCGGACTAGTCTGTTCGAGCAGTACTTC.

The rearrangement joins TRBV5-4 to TRBJ2-7; D remains unclear. V was shortened by 1 base and J by 2 bases, with 4 bases between the two germline ends. Germline V CDR1 and CDR2: SGHNT, YYREEE (reference sequence). The CDR3 extends over 12 amino acids. The CDR3 nucleotides read TGTGCCAGCAGCTTGCCCACCTACGAGCAGTACTTC. Translating gives CASSLPTYEQYF.

The V and J genes are TRBV27 and TRBJ2-3, with D tentatively TRBD1 (6 bases). Germline values: CDR1 MNHEY, CDR2 SMNVEV (reference sequence). The V and J ends lost 3 bases and 7 bases respectively, with 14 bases between them. The CDR3 spans 14 residues. The CDR3 loop reads CASSFSWGRNTQYF. In DNA, the CDR3 is TGTGCCAGCAGTTTTAGCTGGGGGCGAAATACGCAGTATTTT.

This clone was counted a few times. The rearrangement joins TRBV28 to TRBJ1-2, with a tentative D call TRBD1 (5 bases). Germline loops: CDR1 MDHEN, CDR2 SYDVKM. Deletions cut 2 bases from V and 4 bases from J, with 8 bases between. The CDR3 runs 13 residues. In nucleotides, the CDR3 is TGTGCCAGCAGTTTAATGCAGGGCTATGGCTACACCTTC. Amino acids: CASSLMQGYGYTF.

The chain recombines TRBV9 with TRBJ2-3; no reliable D call. Trimming removed 3 bases at V and 8 bases at J, with 19 bases between. The CDR3 length is 15 residues. Germline V CDR1 and CDR2: SGDLS, YYNGEE. CDR3 nucleotides: TGTGCCAGCAGCGGAGAGGCGGCTTTGAGCGCTACGCAGTATTTT. Protein sequence: CASSGEAALSATQYF. The full variable domain, its missing parts supplied by reference TRBV9 and TRBJ2-3, is DSGVTQTPKHLITATGQRVTLRCSPRSGDLSVYWYQQSLDQGLQFLIQYYNGEERAKGNILERFSAQQFPDLHSELNLSSLELGDSALYFCASSGEAALSATQYFGPGTRLTVL.